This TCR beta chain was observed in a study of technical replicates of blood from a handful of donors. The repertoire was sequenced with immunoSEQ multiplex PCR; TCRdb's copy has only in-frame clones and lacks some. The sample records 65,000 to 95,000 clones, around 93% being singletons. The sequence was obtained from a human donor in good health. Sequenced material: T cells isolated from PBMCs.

In DNA form, the CDR3 reads TGTGCCAGCAGCAAAGGTGGAGGGGGCCCAGATACGCAGTATTTT. Translation: CASSKGGGGPDTQYF. The chain uses TRBV21-1 and TRBJ2-3; TRBD1 reflects the table's D call only, with no check against the DNA. TRBV21-1 is a pseudogene segment. The length of the CDR3 is 15 residues.